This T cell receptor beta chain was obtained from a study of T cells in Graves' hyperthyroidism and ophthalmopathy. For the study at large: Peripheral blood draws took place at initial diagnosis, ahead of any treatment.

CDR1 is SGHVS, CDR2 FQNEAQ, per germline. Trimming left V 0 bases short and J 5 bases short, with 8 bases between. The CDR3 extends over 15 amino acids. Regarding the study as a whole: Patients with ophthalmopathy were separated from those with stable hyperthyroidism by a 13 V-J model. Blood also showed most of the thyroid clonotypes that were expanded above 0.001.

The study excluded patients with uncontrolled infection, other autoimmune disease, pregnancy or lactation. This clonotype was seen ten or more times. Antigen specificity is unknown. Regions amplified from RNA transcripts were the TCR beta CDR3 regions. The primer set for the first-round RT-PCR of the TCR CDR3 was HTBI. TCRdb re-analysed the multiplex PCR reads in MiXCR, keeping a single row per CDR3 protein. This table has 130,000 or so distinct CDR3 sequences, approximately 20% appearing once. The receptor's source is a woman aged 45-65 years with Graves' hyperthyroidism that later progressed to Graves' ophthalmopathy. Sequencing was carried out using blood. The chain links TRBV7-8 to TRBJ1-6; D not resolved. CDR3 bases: TGTGCCAGCAGCTTAGCTCTTTCAAATAATTCACCCCTCCACTTT. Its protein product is CASSLALSNNSPLHF.